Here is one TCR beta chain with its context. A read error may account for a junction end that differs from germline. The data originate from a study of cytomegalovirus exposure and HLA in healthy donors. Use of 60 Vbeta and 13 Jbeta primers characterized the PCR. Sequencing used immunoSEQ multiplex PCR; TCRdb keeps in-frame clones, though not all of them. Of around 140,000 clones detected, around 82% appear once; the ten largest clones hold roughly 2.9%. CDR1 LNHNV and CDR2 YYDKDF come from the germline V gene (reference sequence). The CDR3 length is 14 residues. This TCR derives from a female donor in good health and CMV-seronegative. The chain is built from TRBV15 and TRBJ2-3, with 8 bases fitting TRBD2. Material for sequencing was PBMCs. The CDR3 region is CATSGTRFEDAQYF. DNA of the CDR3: TGTGCCACCAGCGGGACTAGATTCGAAGATGCGCAGTATTTT. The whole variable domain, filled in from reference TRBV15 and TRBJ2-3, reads DAMVIQNPRYQVTQFGKPVTLSCSQTLNHNVMYWYQQKSSQAPKLLFHYYDKDFNNEADTPDNFQSRRPNTSFCFLDIRSPGLGDTAMYLCATSGTRFEDAQYFGPGTRLTVL.